Below, 27 T cell receptor beta chains from the same sample are listed, as sequenced in a study of T cells in Graves' hyperthyroidism and ophthalmopathy. TCR beta CDR3 regions were amplified from RNA transcripts. Primed by the HTBI set, a first-round RT-PCR was run on the TCR CDR3. Each CDR3 protein gets one entry after TCRdb re-called the multiplex PCR reads with MiXCR. The sample lists a few hundred thousand distinct CDR3 sequences, more than 15% occurring once. Specimen: blood. The receptors stem from a woman in her 30s with Graves' ophthalmopathy.

Worth noting for this clonotype: One base away lies a much larger clone, so this may be a sequencing read error. The genes are TRBV7-2 and TRBJ1-1, with TRBD1 as a possible D gene (5 bases). This CDR3 has 15 amino acids. CDR1 and CDR2 (germline): SGHTA, FQGNSA. V was shortened by 1 base and J by 4 bases, with 13 bases between the two germline ends. As DNA, the CDR3 is TGTGCCAGCAGCTTAGTAGGGGCAGGGTCCACTGAAGCTTTCTTT. This sequence encodes CASSLVGAGSTEAFF.

This clonotype was seen at least ten times. This chain links TRBV9 with TRBJ1-2, with TRBD1 matching over 8 bases. This CDR3 region has 17 residues. The V gene end was trimmed by 4 bases and the J gene end by 2 bases; junction bases not matched to a gene: 13. CDR1 SGDLS and CDR2 YYNGEE come from the germline V gene. In DNA, the CDR3 is TGTGCCAGCAGCCCGCGCGGAAGCGCAGGGGGCAACTATGGCTACACCTTC. Translated, it gives CASSPRGSAGGNYGYTF.

This clonotype turned up a few times. This sequence joins TRBV7-9 and TRBJ2-2; D not certain. CDR3 length: 13 amino acids. V dropped 6 bases and J dropped 7 bases, with 12 bases sitting between them. Germline V gives CDR1 SEHNR, CDR2 FQNEAQ (reference sequence). The chain's CDR3 is CASSQSTVGELFF. In DNA, the CDR3 is TGTGCCAGCAGTCAATCCACGGTCGGGGAGCTGTTTTTT. Filled out from reference TRBV7-9 and TRBJ2-2, the complete variable domain reads DTGVSQNPRHKITKRGQNVTFRCDPISEHNRLYWYRQTLGQGPEFLTYFQNEAQLEKSRLLSDRFSAERPKGSFSTLEIQRTEQGDSAMYLCASSQSTVGELFFGEGSRLTVL.

This clonotype was observed many times. The chain links TRBV7-3 to TRBJ1-1, with a tentative D call TRBD1 (6 bases). Deletions cut 3 bases from V and 8 bases from J, with 10 bases between. CDR1 is SGHTA, CDR2 FQGTGA, per germline. The CDR3 covers 12 residues. In nucleotides, the CDR3 is TGTGCCAGCAGCTTCGGGGGGGGCGAAGCTTTCTTT. This encodes CASSFGGGEAFF.

The table lists this clonotype with a few counts. The V and J genes are TRBV7-9 and TRBJ2-1, with a weak D call TRBD2 (6 bases). The V end was cut by 7 bases, the J end by 8 bases, with 24 bases between. The CDR3 is made up of 16 amino acids. The germline V gene has CDR1 SEHNR and CDR2 FQNEAQ (reference sequence). CDR3 nucleotide sequence: TGTGCCAGCATCACAAACGGGGACTCCGAGCCCTATGAGCAGTTCTTC. This sequence encodes CASITNGDSEPYEQFF.

V and J are TRBV19 and TRBJ2-3; D remains ambiguous. CDR3 size: 13 residues. The germline V and J ends were trimmed by 3 bases and 0 bases, with 4 bases remaining between them. CDR1 and CDR2 (germline): LNHDA, SQIVND (reference sequence). CDR3 bases: TGTGCCAGTAGTATGAAGAGCACAGATACGCAGTATTTT. Its translation: CASSMKSTDTQYF.

This clonotype was picked up one time. This chain uses TRBV6-2 or TRBV6-3 with TRBJ1-1, with a weak D call TRBD1 (5 bases). Germline CDR1 MNHEY, CDR2 SVGEGT. The length of the CDR3 is 13 residues. The V and J ends lost 5 bases and 5 bases respectively, with 12 bases between them. Written as DNA, the CDR3 is TGTGCCAGCAGTCGTATACCAGGGACTGAAGCTTTCTTT. Amino acid sequence: CASSRIPGTEAFF.

This clonotype was observed at least ten times. The gene calls are TRBV20-1 and TRBJ2-7; tentatively, D is TRBD2 (6 bases). With 1 base removed from V and 5 bases from J, the gap between germline ends came to 15 bases. This CDR3 is built from 14 residues. CDR1 is DFQATT and CDR2 is SNEGSKA in the germline V gene (reference sequence). CDR3 DNA sequence: TGCAGTGCTAGAGGGCCGGGAGCCTTCCACGAGCAGTACTTC. It translates to CSARGPGAFHEQYF.

This clonotype was seen at least ten times. The CDR3 DNA is TGTGCCAGCACCCTGCAGCTCGCGGGAGGATGGGGGTTACGGGGTGAGGACACCGGGGAGCTGTTTTTT. Its protein product is CASTLQLAGGWGLRGEDTGELFF. The rearrangement joins TRBV28 to TRBJ2-2, with 8 bases aligning to TRBD2. Trimming removed 7 bases from V and 3 bases from J; junction bases left unmatched: 31. The CDR3 contains 23 residues. Germline CDR1 MDHEN, CDR2 SYDVKM.

This clonotype has ten or more counts. J is TRBJ2-1 and V is TRBV11-2; weak D call: TRBD1 (6 bases). Germline CDR1 is SGHAT and CDR2 is FQNNGV. V lost 3 bases and J lost 10, with 10 bases in between. The CDR3 loop spans 12 amino acids. CDR3 in amino acids: CASSFTGTEQFF. CDR3 nucleotide sequence: TGTGCCAGCAGCTTCACCGGGACAGAGCAGTTCTTC.

Many counts were recorded for this clonotype. The chain is built from TRBV7-9 and TRBJ2-5; D is ambiguous. The CDR3 sequence is 16 residues long. CDR1 is SEHNR and CDR2 is FQNEAQ in the germline V gene (reference sequence). V was clipped by 5 bases and J by 1 base, with 17 bases between them. The CDR3 is CASSPPLWNFQETQYF. For the CDR3, the DNA is TGTGCCAGCAGCCCCCCCTTATGGAATTTCCAAGAGACCCAGTACTTC.

The rearrangement uses TRBV6-2 or TRBV6-3 and TRBJ2-1, with 8 bases matching TRBD2. Per germline, CDR1 MNHEY and CDR2 SVGEGT. The junction had 10 bases not matched to a gene; V was cut back by 8 bases and J by 7 bases. This CDR3 has 14 residues. The CDR3 region has the DNA TGTGCCAGCTCCACCGGGACTAGTAAGAATGAGCAGTTCTTC. It specifies CASSTGTSKNEQFF.

This sequence joins TRBV7-2 and TRBJ1-3, with a possible D match to TRBD1 (6 bases). Germline CDR1 reads SGHTA; CDR2 reads FQGNSA. The CDR3 covers 16 residues. The V end lost 1 base, the J end lost 0 bases, and 10 bases lay between the germline ends. The CDR3: CASSLEGRGSGNTIYF. CDR3 coding DNA: TGTGCCAGCAGCTTAGAGGGCAGGGGCTCTGGAAACACCATATATTTT.

This clonotype was recorded at least ten times. This chain links TRBV28 with TRBJ2-5; D perhaps matches TRBD2 (5 bases). Germline values: CDR1 MDHEN, CDR2 SYDVKM. V was trimmed by 2 bases and J by 5 bases, leaving 15 bases between them. The CDR3 consists of 15 residues. In DNA form, the CDR3 reads TGTGCCAGCAGTTTAAGGTCTGGCGGGTTGGAGACCCAGTACTTC. Translating it yields CASSLRSGGLETQYF. Drawing the rest from reference TRBV28 and TRBJ2-5, the complete variable domain is DVKVTQSSRYLVKRTGEKVFLECVQDMDHENMFWYRQDPGLGLRLIYFSYDVKMKEKGDIPEGYSVSREKKERFSLILESASTNQTSMYLCASSLRSGGLETQYFGPGTRLLVL.

This clonotype was counted at least ten times. This chain links TRBV27 with TRBJ1-1; D is undetermined. CDR1 and CDR2 from the germline V gene are MNHEY and SMNVEV (reference sequence). V was trimmed by 4 bases and J by 4 bases, leaving 4 bases between them. The CDR3 length is 11 residues. The CDR3 protein is CASSSSTEAFF. CDR3 DNA: TGTGCCAGCAGTTCGTCCACTGAAGCTTTCTTT.

In its sample, this clonotype was seen a few times. The genes are TRBV19 and TRBJ2-2, with 9 positions matching TRBD1. Trimming cost V 5 bases and J 5 bases; bases outside gene matches: 9. The CDR3 sequence is 16 residues long. Germline lookup yields CDR1 LNHDA and CDR2 SQIVND (reference sequence). For the CDR3, the DNA is TGTGCCAGTAGTCCGAGGACAGGGGAATCGACCGGGGAGCTGTTTTTT. This translates into CASSPRTGESTGELFF.

This clonotype was seen only a few times. The genes are TRBV6-1 and TRBJ2-7; D gene unclear. This CDR3 is 12 amino acids long. The germline V and J ends were trimmed by 5 bases and 6 bases, with 11 bases remaining between them. Germline V CDR1 and CDR2: MNHNS, SASEGT. This CDR3 reads CASSRTRIEQYF. The CDR3 DNA is TGTGCCAGCAGTCGCACCCGAATCGAGCAGTACTTC.

This clonotype was detected many times. This chain connects TRBV12-3 or TRBV12-4 to TRBJ2-7, with 13 positions matching TRBD2. This CDR3 contains 14 residues. Trimming removed 5 bases from V and 4 bases from J; junction bases left unmatched: 2. The CDR3 here is CASSPTSGRYEQYF. The CDR3 nucleotides read TGTGCCAGCAGTCCGACTAGCGGGAGGTACGAGCAGTACTTC.

This clonotype was seen at least ten times. The rearrangement uses TRBV20-1 and TRBJ2-7, with D tentatively TRBD2 (5 bases). Germline CDR1 and CDR2: DFQATT and SNEGSKA (reference sequence). This CDR3 spans 15 amino acids. V lost 3 bases and J lost 0, with 15 bases in between. The CDR3 protein is CSASLERRSSYEQYF. CDR3 nucleotide sequence: TGCAGTGCTAGTCTGGAGCGGAGGAGCTCCTACGAGCAGTACTTC.

Many counts were recorded for this clonotype. The CDR3 DNA reads as TGTGCCGCAATCTACCGGGACAGACTCACAGATACGCAGTATTTT. It specifies CAAIYRDRLTDTQYF. This sequence joins TRBV30 and TRBJ2-3; 7 bases are shared with TRBD1. The CDR3 is 15 amino acids. CDR1 is GTSNPN and CDR2 is SVGIG in the germline V gene (reference sequence). V shed 8 bases and J 2 bases; nucleotides not matched to a gene: 13. The entire variable domain, with the rest obtained from reference TRBV30 and TRBJ2-3, is as follows: SQTIHQWPATLVQPVGSPLSLECTVEGTSNPNLYWYRQAAGRGLQLLFYSVGIGQISSEVPQNLSASRPQDRQFILSSKKLLLSDSGFYLCAAIYRDRLTDTQYFGPGTRLTVL.

Many counts were recorded for this clonotype. The rearrangement joins TRBV12-3 or TRBV12-4 to TRBJ2-1, with TRBD2 matching over 8 bases. J lost 1 base, V lost 5 bases, and 4 bases had no gene match. The CDR3 is 15 residues long. The CDR3 sequence is CASSPGLGSYNEQFF. The DNA of the CDR3 is TGTGCCAGCAGTCCGGGACTAGGGTCCTACAATGAGCAGTTCTTC.

In this sample, this clonotype turned up many times. The V gene is TRBV3-1, the J gene TRBJ1-2; no clear D gene. Germline V gives CDR1 LGHDT, CDR2 YNNKEL (reference sequence). The CDR3 length is 14 residues. V dropped 0 bases and J dropped 8 bases, with 13 bases sitting between them. The DNA for the CDR3 is TGTGCCAGCAGCCAAGATCGGGCGGGGAGAGGCTACACCTTC. Its protein product is CASSQDRAGRGYTF.

This clonotype was detected many times. The chain employs TRBV2 and TRBJ2-7, with a possible D match to TRBD2 (6 bases). CDR3 length: 13 amino acids. Trimming left V 10 bases short and J 2 bases short, with 15 bases between. CDR1 and CDR2 (germline): SNHLY, FYNNEI. DNA of the CDR3: TGTGCCACCCACGCGGGACGGGCCTACGAGCAGTACTTC. Translation gives CATHAGRAYEQYF.

J is TRBJ2-3 and V is TRBV7-2; the match to TRBD2 covers 10 bases. Germline values: CDR1 SGHTA, CDR2 FQGNSA. This CDR3 contains 20 residues. V trimming: 4 bases; J trimming: 2 bases; junction bases outside the gene matches: 18. As DNA, the CDR3 is TGTGCCAGCAGCTCGCCCAGCAGGGGGCAACTAGCGGGGCACACAGATACGCAGTATTTT. Translated, it gives CASSSPSRGQLAGHTDTQYF.

This clonotype was recorded at least ten times. V gene TRBV10-3 combines with J gene TRBJ2-7; D call uncertain. CDR1 is ENHRY and CDR2 is SYGVKD in the germline V gene. This CDR3 has 12 residues. Trimming removed 3 bases from V and 2 bases from J, with 5 bases in between. The CDR3 sequence is CAISDNAYEQYF. As DNA, the CDR3 is TGTGCCATCAGTGATAACGCCTACGAGCAGTACTTC.

This chain joins TRBV20-1 and TRBJ2-5, with TRBD2 identical over 13 bases. The ends lost 3 bases at V and 5 bases at J; junction bases unmatched: 6. The germline V gene has CDR1 DFQATT and CDR2 SNEGSKA (reference sequence). The CDR3 consists of 15 residues. The CDR3 coding sequence is TGCAGTGCTAGTTTACTAGCGGGAGGGCCGGAGACCCAGTACTTC. As protein: CSASLLAGGPETQYF.

The V gene is TRBV15, the J gene TRBJ2-7; 12 nucleotides line up with TRBD2. V lost 3 bases, J lost 3 bases, and 6 bases stayed unmatched. Germline V CDR1 and CDR2: LNHNV, YYDKDF (reference sequence). The CDR3 consists of 16 residues. For the CDR3, the DNA is TGTGCCACCAGCAGGCTAGCGGGGGGGTACTACTACGAGCAGTACTTC. Protein product: CATSRLAGGYYYEQYF. Drawing the rest from reference TRBV15 and TRBJ2-7, the complete variable domain is DAMVIQNPRYQVTQFGKPVTLSCSQTLNHNVMYWYQQKSSQAPKLLFHYYDKDFNNEADTPDNFQSRRPNTSFCFLDIRSPGLGDTAMYLCATSRLAGGYYYEQYFGPGTRLTVT.